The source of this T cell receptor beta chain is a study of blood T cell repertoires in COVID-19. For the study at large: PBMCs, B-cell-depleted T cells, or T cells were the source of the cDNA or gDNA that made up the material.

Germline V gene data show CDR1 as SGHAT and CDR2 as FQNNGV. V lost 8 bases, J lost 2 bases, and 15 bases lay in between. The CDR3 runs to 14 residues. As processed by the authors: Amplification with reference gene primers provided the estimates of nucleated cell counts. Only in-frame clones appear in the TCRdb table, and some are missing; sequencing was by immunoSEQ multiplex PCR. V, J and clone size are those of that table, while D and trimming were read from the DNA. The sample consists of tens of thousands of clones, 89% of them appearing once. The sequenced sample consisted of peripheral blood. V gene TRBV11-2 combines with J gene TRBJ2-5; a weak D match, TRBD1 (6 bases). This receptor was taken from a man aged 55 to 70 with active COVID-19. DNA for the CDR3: TGTGCCAGCCGAAACCGGGACAAACAAGAGACCCAGTACTTC. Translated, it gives CASRNRDKQETQYF.